The 25 T cell receptor beta chains reported below all come from one sample, sequenced in a study of blood T cells in healthy people across ages (dated by TCRdb to between 2014 and 2017). Library preparation was by 5' RACE. Sequencing used an Illumina HiSeq 2500. The second PCR ran for roughly 7 to 12 cycles and used a J-beta primer mix along with a sample-barcoded 5' primer. TCRdb trimmed the raw reads at Q25, called clones with MiXCR and kept productive beta chains. One record per CDR3 amino acid sequence lists the most common genes and DNA. This sample gives hundreds of thousands of distinct CDR3 sequences in total; approximately 60% of them show up just once. The ten largest clones add up to around 24% of the sample. The sample consisted of blood. The receptor set was obtained from a man aged 35 to 55 in good health.

The chain is built from TRBV20-1 and TRBJ1-6; D uncertain. Trimming left V 6 bases short and J 10 bases short, with 16 bases between. Germline V gene sequence: CDR1 DFQATT, CDR2 SNEGSKA (reference sequence). The CDR3 extends over 13 amino acids. CDR3 in amino acids: CSAPEGVQSPLHF. Written as DNA, the CDR3 is TGCAGTGCCCCCGAGGGAGTACAGTCACCCCTCCACTTT.

J is TRBJ1-1 and V is TRBV2; D might be TRBD1 (6 bases). The germline V gene has CDR1 SNHLY and CDR2 FYNNEI. Trimming cost V 2 bases and J 4 bases, with 11 bases left between them. This CDR3 region has 14 residues. The CDR3, as DNA: TGTGCCAGCAGTGAACTAGGGGGGGGCACTGAAGCTTTCTTT. Translating gives CASSELGGGTEAFF.

The CDR3 is CASSQDQSRTGNTEAFF. The DNA for the CDR3 is TGCGCCAGCAGCCAAGATCAGTCCCGGACAGGGAACACTGAAGCTTTCTTT. The chain is built from TRBV4-3 and TRBJ1-1; 7 bases are a match to TRBD1. The CDR3 length is 17 residues. V was pared by 0 bases and J by 1 base, with 8 bases of the junction left unmatched. Germline lookup yields CDR1 LGHNA and CDR2 YSLEER.

CDR3 DNA sequence: TGTGCCAGCAGCGCCCGGGACTCGGGGGCAGAGACCCAGTACTTC. Its protein is CASSARDSGAETQYF. The V call is TRBV9, the J call TRBJ2-5; D could derive from TRBD1 or TRBD2 (6 bases each). Trimming left V 3 bases short and J 4 bases short, with 16 bases between. Germline CDR1 SGDLS, CDR2 YYNGEE. The CDR3 is made up of 15 amino acids. Full variable domain (remainder filled in from reference TRBV9 and TRBJ2-5): DSGVTQTPKHLITATGQRVTLRCSPRSGDLSVYWYQQSLDQGLQFLIQYYNGEERAKGNILERFSAQQFPDLHSELNLSSLELGDSALYFCASSARDSGAETQYFGPGTRLLVL.

This chain connects TRBV27 to TRBJ2-2, with TRBD1 identical over 7 bases. Germline V lookup: CDR1 MNHEY, CDR2 SMNVEV (reference sequence). The CDR3 is made up of 16 amino acids. V shed 7 bases and J 4 bases; nucleotides not matched to a gene: 12. CDR3 nucleotides: TGTGCCAGCACCGTGACAGGGTTTGTTGGCACCGGGGAGCTGTTTTTT. Translating gives CASTVTGFVGTGELFF.

The V call is TRBV28, the J call TRBJ2-7; 7 bases map to TRBD1. TRBJ2-5 matches the DNA end more closely, so the J call is doubtful. The CDR3 length is 19 residues. Per the germline V gene, CDR1 is MDHEN and CDR2 is SYDVKM. CDR3: CASSILWGTALGSQETQYF. For the CDR3, the DNA is TGTGCCAGCAGTATACTTTGGGGGACAGCGTTGGGTTCCCAAGAGACCCAGTACTTC.

CDR3 sequence reads: CASRNYMNTEAFF. In DNA form, the CDR3 reads TGTGCCAGCAGAAATTATATGAACACTGAAGCTTTCTTT. V is TRBV12-3 or TRBV12-4 and J is TRBJ1-1; D is uncertain. The V gene lost 6 bases and the J gene lost 0 bases, with 8 bases spanning the gap. The CDR3 has 13 amino acids.

Notes on this clonotype: At one end the junction does not follow the germline gene, possibly because of a read error. This chain links TRBV7-3 with TRBJ2-1; D not resolved. CDR3 length: 13 amino acids. Per germline, CDR1 SGHTA and CDR2 FQGTGA. CDR3 sequence (DNA): TGTGCCAGCTGCTTAACGCTGGCGAATGAGCAGTTCTTC. The encoded protein is CASCLTLANEQFF.

The V and J genes are TRBV3-1 and TRBJ1-6, with a possible D match to TRBD1 (5 bases). Deletions cut 6 bases from V and 6 bases from J, with 15 bases between. Germline CDR1 and CDR2: LGHDT and YNNKEL (reference sequence). The CDR3 sequence is 15 residues long. CDR3 in amino acids: CASRGNPGRNSPLHF. CDR3 DNA sequence: TGTGCCAGCAGGGGAAATCCGGGGCGTAATTCACCCCTCCACTTT.

The V gene is TRBV27, the J gene TRBJ2-7; D is perhaps TRBD1 or TRBD2 (5 bases each). Germline V gene lookup returns CDR1 MNHEY and CDR2 SMNVEV (reference sequence). Deletions cut 2 bases from V and 6 bases from J, with 14 bases between. The CDR3 covers 14 residues. CDR3 residues: CASSLGTRGFEQYF. The CDR3 DNA sequence: TGTGCCAGCAGTTTAGGGACCCGAGGGTTCGAGCAGTACTTC.

The rearrangement links TRBV4-1 to TRBJ2-3; 9 nucleotides align to TRBD2. The ends lost 0 bases at V and 6 bases at J; junction bases unmatched: 7. Germline assignment: CDR1 MGHRA and CDR2 YSYEKL. This CDR3 is 16 amino acids long. The CDR3 DNA sequence: TGCGCCAGCAGCCAAGAGTCAGCGGGGGGCCGGGATACGCAGTATTTT. Its protein product is CASSQESAGGRDTQYF.

This chain links TRBV4-1 with TRBJ1-4, with D perhaps TRBD1 (5 bases). The CDR3 extends over 16 amino acids. Between the trimmed V and J ends, which lost 3 bases and 2 bases, there was a span of 13 bases. From germline, CDR1 is MGHRA and CDR2 YSYEKL. In DNA form, the CDR3 reads TGCGCCAGCAGCCACTTGGCGGGGACCACTAATGAAAAACTGTTTTTT. Translated: CASSHLAGTTNEKLFF.

The gene calls are TRBV7-6 and TRBJ2-1; D is uncertain. The V gene lost 4 bases and the J gene lost 9 bases, with 19 bases spanning the gap. The CDR3 length is 15 residues. Looked up from germline, CDR1 is SGHVS and CDR2 is FNYEAQ. CDR3 coding DNA: TGTGCCAGCAGCTCCCAGGCCTCTAGTTCCCTTGAGCAGTTCTTC. This codes for CASSSQASSSLEQFF. The full variable domain, rest sourced from reference TRBV7-6 and TRBJ2-1, is GAGVSQSPRYKVTKRGQDVALRCDPISGHVSLYWYRQALGQGPEFLTYFNYEAQQDKSGLPNDRFSAERPEGSISTLTIQRTEQRDSAMYRCASSSQASSSLEQFFGPGTRLTVL.

This clonotype was counted between two and nine times. The chain combines TRBV7-6 with TRBJ1-1; D uncertain. This CDR3 is 14 amino acids long. With 4 bases removed from V and 1 base from J, the gap between germline ends came to 10 bases. Germline values: CDR1 SGHVS, CDR2 FNYEAQ. The CDR3 region is CASSSQVANTEAFF. DNA for the CDR3: TGTGCCAGCAGCTCCCAGGTTGCGAACACTGAAGCTTTCTTT. Combining the CDR3 with reference TRBV7-6 and TRBJ1-1 gives the whole variable domain GAGVSQSPRYKVTKRGQDVALRCDPISGHVSLYWYRQALGQGPEFLTYFNYEAQQDKSGLPNDRFSAERPEGSISTLTIQRTEQRDSAMYRCASSSQVANTEAFFGQGTRLTVV.

V and J are TRBV5-5 and TRBJ2-5; D uncertain. CDR1 and CDR2 from the germline V gene are SGHKS and YYEKEE (reference sequence). This CDR3 spans 11 amino acids. V was shortened by 2 bases and J by 5 bases, with 4 bases between the two germline ends. As DNA, the CDR3 is TGTGCCAGCAGCTTTTACGAGACCCAGTACTTC. Encoded protein: CASSFYETQYF. The complete variable domain, with remaining parts taken from reference TRBV5-5 and TRBJ2-5, reads DAGVTQSPTHLIKTRGQQVTLRCSPISGHKSVSWYQQVLGQGPQFIFQYYEKEERGRGNFPDRFSARQFPNYSSELNVNALLLGDSALYLCASSFYETQYFGPGTRLLVL.

V is TRBV28 and J is TRBJ2-6; TRBD1 or TRBD2 may be the D gene (6 bases each). The germline CDR1 and CDR2 sequences are MDHEN and SYDVKM. This CDR3 is built from 17 residues. V shed 7 bases and J shed 0 bases, with 16 bases lying between them. The CDR3 reads CASMWGALNSGANVLTF. The CDR3 nucleotides are TGTGCCAGCATGTGGGGGGCATTAAACTCTGGGGCCAACGTCCTGACTTTC.

V gene TRBV6-2 or TRBV6-3 combines with J gene TRBJ2-6; 10 bases are a match to TRBD2. There are 18 residues in the CDR3. CDR1 and CDR2 (germline): MNHEY, SVGEGT. V gave up 7 bases and J gave up 3 bases; unmatched junction bases: 12. This CDR3 reads CASILRPLAGVGANVLTF. CDR3 bases: TGTGCCAGCATTTTACGGCCTCTAGCGGGAGTTGGGGCCAACGTCCTGACTTTC.

The J gene is TRBJ1-2, the V gene TRBV7-8, with D uncertain. Germline V gene data show CDR1 as SGHVS and CDR2 as FQNEAQ. This CDR3 comprises 15 residues. V was pared by 5 bases and J by 5 bases, with 18 bases between. This chain's CDR3 is CASSVTVTNPYGYTF. The CDR3 DNA sequence: TGTGCCAGCAGCGTAACCGTGACAAATCCGTATGGCTACACCTTC.

The chain combines TRBV12-3 or TRBV12-4 with TRBJ2-6; TRBD2 agrees at 12 bases. Losses at the gene ends were 5 bases for V and 0 bases for J; bases not matched to a gene: 8. The CDR3 consists of 19 residues. The chain's CDR3 is CASSPWTSGAFSGANVLTF. The CDR3 coding sequence is TGTGCCAGCAGTCCATGGACTAGCGGGGCATTCTCTGGGGCCAACGTCCTGACTTTC.

The J gene is TRBJ2-1, the V gene TRBV5-6; 9 bases line up with TRBD1. V lost 3 bases to trimming and J lost 4 bases; unmatched junction nucleotides: 11. CDR1 SGHDT and CDR2 YYEEEE come from the germline V gene. This CDR3 has 17 amino acids. CDR3 residues: CASSSSPGTGIYNEQFF. The CDR3 DNA reads TGTGCCAGCAGCTCCTCCCCCGGGACAGGGATATACAATGAGCAGTTCTTC.

The chain joins TRBV12-3 or TRBV12-4 to TRBJ2-5; D unclear. CDR3 length equals 12 residues. The germline V and J ends were trimmed by 3 bases and 3 bases, with 5 bases remaining between them. The CDR3 DNA reads as TGTGCCAGCAGTTTTCTGGAAGAGACCCAGTACTTC. Translating it yields CASSFLEETQYF.

The rearrangement joins TRBV24-1 to TRBJ2-1; D is ambiguous. TRBJ2-7 matches the DNA end more closely, so the J call is doubtful. The CDR3 is made up of 13 amino acids. Germline-derived CDR1 and CDR2 are KGHDR and SFDVKD. The DNA for the CDR3 is TGTGCCACCAGTGATTTGTCATCTAATGAGCAGTACTTC. It specifies CATSDLSSNEQYF.

This clonotype has only one observation. V gene TRBV20-1 combines with J gene TRBJ1-3; tentatively, D is TRBD1 (6 bases). V lost 5 bases to trimming and J lost 4 bases, with 15 bases between them. The CDR3 length is 14 residues. Germline values: CDR1 DFQATT, CDR2 SNEGSKA (reference sequence). CDR3 amino acids: CSAWDPRGGNTIYF. Here the CDR3 DNA reads TGCAGTGCTTGGGACCCCAGGGGAGGAAACACCATATATTTT.

The V and J genes are TRBV7-2 and TRBJ2-1, with a tentative D call TRBD2 (6 bases). Germline V gene lookup returns CDR1 SGHTA and CDR2 FQGNSA. V shed 5 bases and J shed 8 bases, with 16 bases lying between them. The CDR3 runs to 14 residues. The DNA of the CDR3 is TGTGCCAGCAGCATCGGGAGCTCGAATGATGAGCAGTTCTTC. It is translated as CASSIGSSNDEQFF.

In its sample, this clonotype was seen a few times. This chain joins TRBV3-1 and TRBJ2-3; 7 bases align to TRBD2. From germline, CDR1 is LGHDT and CDR2 YNNKEL (reference sequence). V shed 5 bases, J shed 4 bases, and the junction held 3 bases outside the gene matches. There are 13 residues in the CDR3. The DNA for the CDR3 is TGTGCCAGCAGCACGGGGGGAGCAGATACGCAGTATTTT. Residues: CASSTGGADTQYF.